A selection of T cell receptor beta chains follows, all from one sample in a study of patients and donors after allogeneic stem cell transplantation. In TCRdb, the RT-PCR reads were re-called with MiXCR into one record per CDR3 protein. There are about a million distinct CDR3 sequences in the sample; over 15% occur only once, and around 5.5% lies in the top ten. The sample was blood, either unsorted or a sorted T cell fraction (not recorded which). The receptors originated from a human donor who was either an allogeneic HSCT recipient or a stem cell or donor lymphocyte infusion donor (not recorded which). It is not recorded whose cells these are; they may come from a transplant donor. Both conserved end residues are part of each CDR3. D genes are given only for firm matches. Clone size appears in some rows only: once, few, many, or a class for an expanded clone.

V gene	D gene	clone size	J gene	CDR3 protein	CDR3 DNA
TRBV20-1	.	.	TRBJ2-5	CSASRAVSQETQYF	TGCAGTGCTAGTAGGGCAGTGAGCCAAGAGACCCAGTACTTC
TRBV29-1	.	.	TRBJ2-7	CSVEIVTNSYEQYF	TGCAGCGTTGAAATAGTAACGAACTCCTACGAGCAGTACTTC
TRBV12-3/TRBV12-4	TRBD2	many	TRBJ2-7	CASSYRDYDYEQYF	TGTGCCAGCAGTTACCGGGACTATGACTACGAGCAGTACTTC
TRBV4-3	.	few	TRBJ1-2	CASSQNRAYNYGYTF	TGCGCCAGCAGCCAAAACAGGGCCTATAACTATGGCTACACCTTC
TRBV7-9	.	many	TRBJ2-5	CASSVTRETQYF	TGTGCCAGCAGCGTGACGAGAGAGACCCAGTACTTC
TRBV20-1	TRBD1	.	TRBJ2-2	CSARDLTGGASGELFF	TGCAGTGCTAGAGATTTGACAGGGGGCGCGTCCGGGGAGCTGTTTTTT
TRBV4-2	TRBD1	.	TRBJ1-1	CASSRTTSGGNELGAFF	TGTGCCAGCAGCCGAACCACGTCAGGGGGAAATGAGTTGGGAGCTTTCTTT
TRBV12-3/TRBV12-4	TRBD2	few	TRBJ2-1	CASSHLGRRTSGPSSYNEQFF	TGTGCCAGCAGCCATCTGGGACGGAGGACTAGCGGACCGAGCTCCTACAATGAGCAGTTCTTC
TRBV27	.	few	TRBJ1-1	CASSLWRGWGAFF	TGTGCCAGCAGTTTATGGAGGGGGTGGGGAGCTTTCTTT
TRBV2	.	.	TRBJ2-7	CASSERLLTYEQYF	TGTGCCAGCAGTGAACGCCTTCTCACCTACGAGCAGTACTTC
TRBV9	TRBD2	few	TRBJ2-3	CASSPEAGGLKSTDTQYF	TGTGCCAGCAGCCCGGAGGCGGGAGGATTGAAGAGCACAGATACGCAGTATTTT
TRBV20-1	.	few	TRBJ1-1	CSARDPRAGPNTEAFF	TGCAGTGCTAGAGATCCCAGAGCAGGACCGAACACTGAAGCTTTCTTT
TRBV3-1	.	few	TRBJ2-2	CASSQYLPLGELFF	TGTGCCAGCAGCCAGTACCTTCCCCTGGGGGAGCTGTTTTTT
TRBV5-6	.	.	TRBJ1-2	CASSLVVEEYGYTF	TGTGCCAGCAGCTTGGTGGTGGAGGAATATGGCTACACCTTC
TRBV18	TRBD1	few	TRBJ2-6	CASHRGSGANVLTF	TGTGCCAGCCACAGGGGTTCTGGGGCCAACGTCCTGACTTTC
TRBV6-1	.	.	TRBJ1-2	CASILRPGPNGYTF	TGTGCCAGCATCTTACGACCGGGACCGAATGGCTACACCTTC
TRBV6-1	TRBD1	.	TRBJ1-6	CASSDFGTGANNSPLHF	TGTGCCAGCAGTGATTTTGGGACAGGGGCGAATAATTCACCCCTCCACTTT
TRBV30	.	few	TRBJ2-2	CAWRSGPNTGELFF	TGTGCCTGGAGGTCGGGACCCAATACCGGGGAGCTGTTTTTT
TRBV6-2/TRBV6-3	.	.	TRBJ1-5	CASKEWGSSNQPQHF	TGTGCCAGCAAAGAATGGGGATCTAGCAATCAGCCCCAGCATTTT
TRBV5-1	.	few	TRBJ2-7	CASSLYSGYEQYF	TGCGCCAGCAGCTTGTATTCTGGCTACGAGCAGTACTTC
TRBV2	TRBD2	.	TRBJ2-7	CASSEGPGGPYEQYF	TGTGCCAGCAGTGAAGGCCCGGGAGGCCCCTACGAGCAGTACTTC
TRBV5-1	.	.	TRBJ1-1	CASKGRSEAFF	TGCGCCAGCAAAGGGAGGTCTGAAGCTTTCTTT
TRBV15	TRBD1	few	TRBJ1-2	CATSRDKGAQHGYTF	TGTGCCACCAGCAGAGACAAGGGGGCGCAGCATGGCTACACCTTC
TRBV12-3/TRBV12-4	.	many	TRBJ2-7	CASSSSLEQYF	TGTGCCAGCAGCTCGTCGCTCGAGCAGTACTTC
TRBV5-5	.	few	TRBJ2-1	CASSLRQDPNNEQFF	TGTGCCAGCAGCTTGCGGCAGGACCCGAACAATGAGCAGTTCTTC
TRBV5-8	.	few	TRBJ2-7	CASRLPGRRFEQYF	TGTGCCAGCAGATTGCCGGGACGCCGTTTCGAGCAGTACTTC
TRBV7-9	TRBD1	few	TRBJ1-1	CASSYFDRGNTEAFF	TGTGCCAGCAGCTACTTCGACAGGGGGAACACTGAAGCTTTCTTT
TRBV5-6	.	few	TRBJ1-4	CASSSLGEEKLFF	TGTGCCAGCAGCTCCTTGGGGGAGGAAAAACTGTTTTTT
TRBV20-1	.	few	TRBJ2-7	CSASRQSYEQYF	TGCAGTGCTAGTAGGCAGTCCTACGAGCAGTACTTC
TRBV29-1	TRBD1	many	TRBJ2-7	CSANRDSSSYEQYF	TGCAGCGCGAACCGGGACAGCAGCTCCTACGAGCAGTACTTC
TRBV10-3	.	many	TRBJ1-6	CAISGGRKNSPLHF	TGTGCCATCAGTGGGGGACGGAAAAATTCACCCCTCCACTTT